Each of the 20 T cell receptor beta chains below was sequenced from the same sample in a study of vaccination effects on CD4 cells after COVID-19. Antigen-specific CD4+ T cells were expanded (with viral peptide pools) by the ViraFEST assay ahead of sequencing. Upon completion of roughly ten days in culture, CD4+ T cells were isolated. It was between March and December 2020 that the person had a SARS-CoV-2 infection confirmed by PCR. Their antigen targets remain unknown. The data were produced by immunoSEQ multiplex PCR, yet TCRdb's version contains in-frame clones alone and is incomplete. The data contain around 50,000 clones, under 80% of them seen just once; the ten biggest clones take up 4.5% to 7%. The specimen was CD4+ T cells from PBMCs cultured with HIV peptides, collected before COVID-19 vaccination. This sample's subset: HIV-1 Nef peptide pool negative control/reference culture. All receptors come from a human donor who had a prior SARS-CoV-2 infection.

The CDR3 loop is CASSTRGYQPQHF. CDR3 in DNA: TGTGCCAGTAGTACGCGGGGGTATCAGCCCCAGCATTTT. V usage is TRBV19 and J usage is TRBJ1-5; possible D gene TRBD1, 5 bases. Trimming took 4 bases from V and 5 from J, leaving 9 bases between them. The length of the CDR3 is 13 residues. Germline V gene data show CDR1 as LNHDA and CDR2 as SQIVND (reference sequence).

CDR3 in DNA: TGTGCCAGTAGTATACAGAAGGGGGACTATGGCTACACCTTC. This sequence encodes CASSIQKGDYGYTF. This sequence joins TRBV19 and TRBJ1-2; the D gene is possibly TRBD1 (6 bases). The CDR3 has 14 residues. The V end was cut by 2 bases, the J end by 3 bases, with 10 bases between. Looked up from germline, CDR1 is LNHDA and CDR2 is SQIVND (reference sequence).

The gene calls are TRBV4-2 and TRBJ1-5, with 7 bases identical to TRBD1. The CDR3 loop spans 17 amino acids. Germline assignment: CDR1 LGHNA and CDR2 YNFKEQ. The trim removed 2 bases at V and 0 bases at J, leaving 7 bases unmatched. The DNA for the CDR3 is TGTGCCAGCAGCCAAATATTGGGGACAGATAGCAATCAGCCCCAGCATTTT. Translated: CASSQILGTDSNQPQHF.

The V and J genes are TRBV3-1 (or the pseudogene TRBV3-2) and TRBJ2-3, with D possibly TRBD2 on 6 matching bases. V dropped 3 bases and J dropped 0 bases, with 13 bases sitting between them. The CDR3 consists of 16 residues. Germline V gives CDR1 LGHDT, CDR2 YNNKEL (reference sequence). CDR3 region: CASSHRRRGSTDTQYF. The CDR3 region has the DNA TGTGCCAGCAGCCACCGAAGGCGGGGTAGCACAGATACGCAGTATTTT.

A single count supports this clone. The gene calls are TRBV7-9 and TRBJ1-4, with D unresolved. Trimming took 5 bases from V and 8 from J, leaving 18 bases between them. Germline V gene data show CDR1 as SEHNR and CDR2 as FQNEAQ (reference sequence). The CDR3 contains 15 residues. The CDR3, as DNA: TGTGCCAGCAGCCCGGGCCACTCTCCGAGGGAAAAACTGTTTTTT. This codes for CASSPGHSPREKLFF.

In this sample, this clone turned up a few times. The chain couples TRBV30 to TRBJ2-2; 7 bases are shared with TRBD2. V lost 5 bases, J lost 1 base, and 4 bases stayed unmatched. This CDR3 region has 14 residues. Germline-derived CDR1 and CDR2 are GTSNPN and SVGIG (reference sequence). The CDR3 bases are TGTGCCTGGGAGACTAGCATGAACACCGGGGAGCTGTTTTTT. It translates to CAWETSMNTGELFF. Full variable domain (remainder filled in from reference TRBV30 and TRBJ2-2): SQTIHQWPATLVQPVGSPLSLECTVEGTSNPNLYWYRQAAGRGLQLLFYSVGIGQISSEVPQNLSASRPQDRQFILSSKKLLLSDSGFYLCAWETSMNTGELFFGEGSRLTVL.

This sequence joins TRBV30 and TRBJ2-5, with no clear D. V was cut by 2 bases and J by 5 bases, with 15 bases left in between. The length of the CDR3 is 14 residues. Germline assignment: CDR1 GTSNPN and CDR2 SVGIG (reference sequence). The CDR3 region has the DNA TGTGCCTGGAGTCAAGGACCGGGCAGGGAGACCCAGTACTTC. Translated, it gives CAWSQGPGRETQYF.

The rearrangement joins TRBV5-1 to TRBJ1-6, with D maybe TRBD1 (5 bases). CDR1 is SGHRS, CDR2 YFSETQ, per germline. V lost 0 bases, J lost 7 bases, and 14 bases lay in between. The CDR3 has 16 residues. The DNA for the CDR3 is TGCGCCAGCAGCTTGGGGGACGGGCGGACCAATTCACCCCTCCACTTT. This sequence encodes CASSLGDGRTNSPLHF.

The chain links TRBV18 to TRBJ2-2; D possibly corresponds to TRBD2 (6 bases). With 1 base removed from V and 1 base from J, the gap between germline ends came to 16 bases. Germline assignment: CDR1 KGHSH and CDR2 LQKENI. This CDR3 is built from 18 residues. CDR3 amino acids: CASSPRLGGTENTGELFF. The DNA for the CDR3 is TGTGCCAGCTCACCACGCCTTGGAGGGACCGAGAACACCGGGGAGCTGTTTTTT.

The chain uses TRBV9 and TRBJ2-3, with 12 bases that match TRBD2. Germline V lookup: CDR1 SGDLS, CDR2 YYNGEE. This CDR3 contains 15 residues. V lost 7 bases and J lost 3; bases outside the gene matches: 6. The CDR3 nucleotides read TGTGCCAGCGGCCGACTAGCGGGAGTGACAGATACGCAGTATTTT. It is translated as CASGRLAGVTDTQYF.

This clone turned up a few times. The gene calls are TRBV7-3 and TRBJ2-1, with 9 positions matching TRBD2. The CDR3 totals 16 residues. V dropped 1 base and J dropped 1; count of bases not matched to a gene: 2. From germline, CDR1 is SGHTA and CDR2 FQGTGA. CDR3 protein: CASSLISGGSYNEQFF. CDR3 DNA: TGTGCCAGCAGCTTAATAAGCGGGGGGTCCTACAATGAGCAGTTCTTC.

This sequence joins TRBV5-1 and TRBJ2-5, with a possible D match to TRBD2 (6 bases). Germline V lookup: CDR1 SGHRS, CDR2 YFSETQ. The CDR3 length is 14 residues. Trimming left V 2 bases short and J 4 bases short, with 12 bases between. CDR3 nucleotides: TGCGCCAGCAGCTTACCCCGGGAGTTAGAGACCCAGTACTTC. The encoded protein is CASSLPRELETQYF.

This chain joins TRBV24-1 and TRBJ2-2; possible D gene TRBD2, 6 bases. V was cut by 10 bases and J by 3 bases, with 14 bases left in between. Germline loops: CDR1 KGHDR, CDR2 SFDVKD. This CDR3 has 14 amino acids. This CDR3 is CATEGPRDTGELFF. CDR3 coding DNA: TGTGCCACGGAGGGTCCCAGGGACACCGGGGAGCTGTTTTTT.

This chain joins TRBV2 and TRBJ1-2, with 7 bases identical to TRBD1. J gave up 8 bases and V 2 bases, and 11 bases lay outside the gene matches. The CDR3 runs 15 residues. The germline V gene has CDR1 SNHLY and CDR2 FYNNEI. CDR3 in DNA: TGTGCCAGCAGTGAAACCCGGGACAGCTTGAGGGGCTACACCTTC. As protein: CASSETRDSLRGYTF.

This clone was seen a handful of times. The chain is built from TRBV18 and TRBJ2-2, with D uncertain. Germline CDR1 is KGHSH and CDR2 is LQKENI. The CDR3 totals 14 residues. V was clipped by 0 bases and J by 3 bases, with 5 bases between them. CDR3 DNA sequence: TGTGCCAGCTCACCACCAGAATACACCGGGGAGCTGTTTTTT. Protein sequence: CASSPPEYTGELFF.

This clone has just one count. The V call is TRBV11-3, the J call TRBJ2-3, with D unclear. CDR1 and CDR2 from the germline V gene are SGHNT and YENEEA. The CDR3 has 14 amino acids. V was trimmed by 2 bases and J by 2 bases, leaving 8 bases between them. CDR3 residues: CASSLLGDTDTQYF. CDR3 nucleotide sequence: TGTGCCAGCAGCTTACTCGGCGACACAGATACGCAGTATTTT.

This sequence joins TRBV7-9 and TRBJ2-2; TRBD2 aligns across 9 bases. V was clipped by 5 bases and J by 1 base; unmatched bases: 8. Germline V lookup: CDR1 SEHNR, CDR2 FQNEAQ (reference sequence). The CDR3 spans 17 residues. CDR3 coding DNA: TGTGCCAGCAGCCCTGCGGGGGGGGCAGGGAACACCGGGGAGCTGTTTTTT. This gives the protein CASSPAGGAGNTGELFF.

The gene calls are TRBV15 and TRBJ2-5, with 8 nucleotides matching TRBD2. In germline, CDR1 is LNHNV, CDR2 YYDKDF (reference sequence). The CDR3 contains 17 residues. V lost 2 bases and J lost 0; bases outside the gene matches: 8. The CDR3 reads CATSRFSGTRDQETQYF. In DNA, the CDR3 is TGTGCCACCAGCAGATTCTCCGGGACTAGGGACCAAGAGACCCAGTACTTC.

The chain recombines TRBV15 with TRBJ2-5; no clear D. This CDR3 comprises 13 residues. CDR1 and CDR2 from the germline V gene are LNHNV and YYDKDF (reference sequence). Trimming took off 0 bases at V and 5 bases at J, with 7 bases between the two ends. CDR3 sequence: CATSRDVLETQYF. The CDR3 DNA reads TGTGCCACCAGCAGAGATGTATTGGAGACCCAGTACTTC.

The chain couples TRBV5-4 to TRBJ2-3; no definite D call. V dropped 3 bases and J dropped 6 bases, with 8 bases sitting between them. Germline V CDR1 and CDR2: SGHNT, YYREEE (reference sequence). The CDR3 runs 12 residues. CDR3 residues: CASSSHMDTQYF. CDR3 DNA sequence: TGTGCCAGCAGCTCGCACATGGATACGCAGTATTTT.